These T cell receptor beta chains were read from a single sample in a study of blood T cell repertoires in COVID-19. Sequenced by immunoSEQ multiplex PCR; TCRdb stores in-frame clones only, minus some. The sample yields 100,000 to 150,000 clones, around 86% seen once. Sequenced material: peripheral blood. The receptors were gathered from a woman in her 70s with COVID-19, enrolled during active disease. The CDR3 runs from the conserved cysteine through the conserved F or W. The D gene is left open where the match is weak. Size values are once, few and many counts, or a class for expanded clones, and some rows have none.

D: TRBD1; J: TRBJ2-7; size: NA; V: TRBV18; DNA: TGTGCCAGCTCACCACCGATCGGACAGGGGAAATCCTTCTACGAGCAGTACTTC; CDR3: CASSPPIGQGKSFYEQYF
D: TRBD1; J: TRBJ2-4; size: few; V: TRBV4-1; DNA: TGCGCCAGCAGCCCCTCCGAGGGGGCCATTCAGTACTTC; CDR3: CASSPSEGAIQYF
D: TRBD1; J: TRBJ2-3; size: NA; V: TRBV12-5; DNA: TGTGCTAGTGGTTTCGACAGGGAGACAGATACGCAGTATTTT; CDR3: CASGFDRETDTQYF
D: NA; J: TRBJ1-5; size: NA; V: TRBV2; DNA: TGTGCCAGCAGGCGCGGAGATAGCAATCAGCCCCAGCATTTT; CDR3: CASRRGDSNQPQHF
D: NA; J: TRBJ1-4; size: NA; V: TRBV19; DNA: TGTGCCAGTAGTCCCCAGAGGGATGAAAAACTGTTTTTT; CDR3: CASSPQRDEKLFF
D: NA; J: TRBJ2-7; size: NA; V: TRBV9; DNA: TGTGCCAGCAGCCCCGTCATCGACAGTTCCTACGAGCAGTACTTC; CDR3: CASSPVIDSSYEQYF
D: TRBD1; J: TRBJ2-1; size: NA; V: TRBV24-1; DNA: TGTGCCACCAGATCCGGGACAGTTTTGTTCTTC; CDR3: CATRSGTVLFF
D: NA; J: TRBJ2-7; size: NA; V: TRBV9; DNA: TGTGCCAGCAGCGAGGGGGGAGGGAGGATCTACGAGCAGTACTTC; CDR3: CASSEGGGRIYEQYF
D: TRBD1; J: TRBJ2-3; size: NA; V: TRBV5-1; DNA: TGCGCCAGCAGCGTGGGACAGAGAGGCGCAGATACGCAGTATTTT; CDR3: CASSVGQRGADTQYF
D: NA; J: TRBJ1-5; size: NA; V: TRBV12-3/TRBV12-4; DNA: TGTGCCAGCAGTTTAGGAAGGGGTCAGCCCCAGCATTTT; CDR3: CASSLGRGQPQHF
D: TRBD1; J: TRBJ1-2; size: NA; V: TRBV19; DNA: TGTGCCAGTAGTATGGGACAGAGACCATTTTATGGCTACACCTTC; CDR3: CASSMGQRPFYGYTF